The rows below give T cell receptor beta chains drawn from one sample of a study of shared clonotypes between healthy human individuals. Clones were sequenced by immunoSEQ multiplex PCR, and TCRdb holds only the in-frame ones, with some missing. The sample records more than 1,200,000 clones, 98% being singletons. Material for sequencing was naive CD4+ T cells sorted from blood. The source is a man between 25 and 39 years old in good health. Both conserved end residues are part of each CDR3. Each record gives: V gene, CDR3 protein.

TRBV7-7	CASSLEEGGEQYF
TRBV11-2	CASSAGTYNEQFF
TRBV30	CAWSVGTATNEKLFF
TRBV11-2	CASSPQIGSGGQFF
TRBV10-3	CAISGGPGAHRETQYF
TRBV10-3	CAISESAGVTYEQYF
TRBV29-1	CSVDGVGGRKSDTQYF
TRBV7-2	CASSLDAAVKKLFF
TRBV1	CTSSQEETGAFHEQYF
TRBV15	CATSRDVSGPGNTIYF
TRBV5-1	CASSTGLADSYEQYF
TRBV10-3	CAIGRDRATGELFF
TRBV19	CASSITGTASYEQYF
TRBV4-2	CASSPQGAETQYF
TRBV9	CASSGRYDTDTQYF
TRBV9	CASSGGRGSGYEQYF
TRBV25-1	CASRATAAGGYTF
TRBV28	CASSLVGSRREKLFF
TRBV11-2	CASSLDLEGADEQFF
TRBV7-6	CASSLEGGSGNTIYF
TRBV15	CATSRPGQKQETQYF
TRBV5-4	CASSLQGVDTGELFF
TRBV18	CASSLSYEQYF
TRBV4-3	CASSLRDNYEQYF
TRBV29-1	CSAGTPGTVYEQYF
TRBV5-1	CASSSTGTGVTLNTGELFF
TRBV30	CAWSGLAGVSGANVLTF
TRBV2	CASTQHTGELFF
TRBV4-3	CASSRVLGEQYF
TRBV9	CASSVGGTHLPSSGNTIYF
TRBV7-6	CASSSGTTDTQYF
TRBV7-2	CASSLEGLAYEQYF
TRBV19	CASSIIRGLNYGYTF
TRBV11-2	CASSFNLADGLYEQYF
TRBV5-1	CASSLAVGAGTGELFF
TRBV5-1	CASSLGREEDEQFF
TRBV15	CATSREAAGYGYTF
TRBV5-1	CASSFRQGPYGYTF
TRBV27	CASSQGDRSYEQYF
TRBV6-5	CASRSPGDAEQYF
TRBV15	CATSPLVRNSYEQYF
TRBV28	CASGENVVGRRQYF
TRBV28	CASSPGLAGSRGNEQFF
TRBV4-1	CASSQVRGRLPYGYTF
TRBV6-1	CASSERGLGLEQFF
TRBV20-1	CSARVVNEQFF
TRBV9	CASSVKTGLYEQYF